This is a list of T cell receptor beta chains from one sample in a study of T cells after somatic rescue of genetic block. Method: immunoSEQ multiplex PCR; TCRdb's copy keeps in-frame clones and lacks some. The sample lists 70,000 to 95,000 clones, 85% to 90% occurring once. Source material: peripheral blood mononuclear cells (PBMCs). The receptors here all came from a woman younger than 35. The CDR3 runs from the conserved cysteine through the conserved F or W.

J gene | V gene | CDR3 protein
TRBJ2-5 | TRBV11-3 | CASSLMRGVGRTGTQYF
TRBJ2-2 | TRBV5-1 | CASSSPGGTGELFF
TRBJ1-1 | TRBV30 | CAWSVRPDTEAFF
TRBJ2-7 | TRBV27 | CASSPGQVSSYEQYF
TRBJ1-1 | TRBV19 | CASSRTGLAEAFF
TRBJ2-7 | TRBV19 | CASTGTGRGEQYF
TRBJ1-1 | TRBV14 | CASSQEFGRVLADSEAFF
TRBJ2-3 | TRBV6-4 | CASSPTSGTSDTQYF
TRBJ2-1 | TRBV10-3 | CAISVTWGRDNEQFF
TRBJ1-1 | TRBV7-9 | CASQRTRQLMNTEAFF
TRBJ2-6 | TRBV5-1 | CASGTGPGANVLTF
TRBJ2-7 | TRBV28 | CASSPKVRAFYEQYF
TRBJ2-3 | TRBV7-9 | CASSLAIPGLVGDTQYF
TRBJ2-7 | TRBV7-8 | CASSPVGIAYEQYF
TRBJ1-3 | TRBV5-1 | CACQAASGNTIYF
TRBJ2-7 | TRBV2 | CASGADRGSSYEQYF
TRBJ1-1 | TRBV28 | CASGLAGPANTEAFF
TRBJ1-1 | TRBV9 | CASSGKGDRGRAEAFF
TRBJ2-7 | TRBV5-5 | CASRQGQHSYEQYF
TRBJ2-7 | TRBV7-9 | CASSQGMREGRLHEQYF
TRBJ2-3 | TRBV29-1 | CSVEDRGGRADTQYF
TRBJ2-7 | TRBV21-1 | CASRPPDLSPLEQYF
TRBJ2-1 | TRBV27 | CASSLGSKSYNEQFF
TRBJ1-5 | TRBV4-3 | CASSQDPLTNKPQHF